This TCR beta chain is drawn from a study of blood T cell repertoires in COVID-19. The overall study: Acute and convalescent COVID-19 specimens originated in the United States, Italy and Spain. In each case, the material was cDNA or gDNA derived from T cells, B-cell-depleted T cells, or PBMCs.

V was cut by 5 bases and J by 7 bases, with 12 bases left in between. The CDR3 loop spans 12 amino acids. Source study methods: Reference gene primer amplification gave nucleated cell count estimates. Some clones are missing from TCRdb's copy, which holds only in-frame ones; the method was immunoSEQ multiplex PCR. V and J calls and clone size are as listed in that table; D and trimming were resolved from the DNA. The data hold 49,000 or so clones, with 87% observed a single time. The sequence came from a man in his fifties or sixties with active COVID-19. The sequenced sample consisted of peripheral blood. V gene TRBV12-3 or TRBV12-4 combines with J gene TRBJ2-7; the D gene is possibly TRBD1 (5 bases). CDR3 amino acids: CASSLQGKEQYF. For the CDR3, the DNA is TGTGCCAGCAGTCTCCAGGGTAAGGAGCAGTACTTC.